This paragraph reports one T cell receptor (beta chain). This clonotype appeared many times. This clone's antigen is unknown. Per-base qualities were not stored, and no clone one base away is much larger. The donors were a few dozen Caucasian individuals from Russia, aged roughly 6 to 100 years, who were systemically healthy. Roughly 9.5 milliliters of peripheral blood were drawn from each donor into EDTA-treated Vacutainer tubes. Ficoll-Paque density-gradient centrifugation was used to isolate PBMCs, with at least 6 million per sample. Total RNA was extracted from PBMCs with Trizol reagent, with at least 5.5 micrograms obtained per sample. Naive CD45RAhigh/CD27high T cell percentages were measured by flow cytometry on a PBMC aliquot from every donor. Receptor libraries were prepared by 5' RACE. Sequenced on an Illumina HiSeq 2500. A second PCR of roughly 7 to 11 cycles was run with a J-beta primer mix and a sample-barcoded 5' primer. A unique molecular identifier was introduced onto each TCR beta cDNA molecule by a template-switch 5' adaptor carrying 12 random nucleotides. Each sample yielded at least 2.5 million CDR3-containing paired-end reads. First-strand cDNA was synthesized from all RNA with the Mint cDNA synthesis kit, primed by a TRBC-specific oligonucleotide. Following uracil-DNA glycosylase treatment, a first 18-cycle PCR with universal primers M1SS and BC2_uni_R was performed on all cDNA. The source study handled its data this way. Each sample was normalized by randomly selecting 1 million high-quality reads, each carrying a distinct molecular identifier. Instead of being binned into consensus sequences, reads that shared molecular identifiers were thrown out. MiTCR, with a Q25 quality threshold and the strictest error-elimination algorithm, was used for CDR3 identification, clonotype clustering and error correction. A nonparametric unseen species model using Euler transformation provided a lower-bound estimate of total TCR beta diversity. TCRdb reanalyzed the raw reads on its own, using fastp at Q25 for trimming and MiXCR for clone calling, and kept in-frame beta chains. One record per CDR3 amino acid sequence lists the most common genes and DNA. The V and J calls reflect TCRdb's pipeline rather than the authors' work. Recorded for this sample are some 1.5 million distinct CDR3 sequences; roughly 27% of them occurred a single time. The ten largest make up about 7.7% of the sample.

These data originate in a study of blood T cells in healthy people across ages (dated by TCRdb to the mid-2010s). Broadly, across the study: In model experiments, template switching captured about one uniquely barcoded TCR beta cDNA molecule for every two T cells. Four age groups were formed from the donors: young (average approximately 16 years), middle-aged (around 39), aged (roughly 58) and long-lived (less than 85). Using the same blood draw, the study looked at two additional independent replicas of 1 million unique cDNA reads for two donors, one aged 18 to 30 and the other aged 80 or older. Using deep sequencing normalized with unique cDNA molecular identifiers, the study measured how TCR beta repertoire diversity changes with age. To avoid experimental bias, donors of different ages were spread randomly across the sequencing lanes. Study-wide findings and limitations: Estimates of total diversity from one million sequenced T cells were regarded as lower bounds and underestimates. The long-lived group showed more naive CD4+ T cells, fewer expanded clones and increased TCR diversity than the aged group, suggesting age selection. Because the CMV infection status of the donors was unknown, age-related changes in expanded clonotypes may potentially have been confounded. As age increased, observed TCR beta diversity per million T cells dropped in a roughly linear way, and a significant reduction was already evident by age 40. Because profiling used bulk unsorted PBMCs, naive and antigen-experienced compartments could not be compared conclusively. A strong correlation was found between observed TCR beta diversity and the percentage of naive T cells measured by flow cytometry.

Trimming accounts for 7 bases at V and 7 bases at J, while the number of junction bases matched to no gene is 10. Taken from the germline V gene, the CDR1 and CDR2 loops are MNHEY and SVGAGI. From cysteine to phenylalanine, the CDR3 is 14 amino acids long. Solely the CDR3 DNA is kept, with 42 bases framed from the first base. This chain is built from TRBV6-5 and TRBJ1-2; TRBD1 aligns with 9 central bases. The material sequenced was blood. The source of this sequence is a woman in her twenties or thirties in good health. The CDR3 here reads CASTPRGDRAGYTF. The nucleotide sequence is TGTGCCAGCACCCCTCGAGGGGACAGGGCTGGCTACACCTTC.